The 27 T cell receptor beta chains listed next were all sequenced from one sample in a study of shared clonotypes between healthy human individuals. Some clones are missing from TCRdb's copy, which holds only in-frame ones; the method was immunoSEQ multiplex PCR. Of hundreds of thousands of clones listed, roughly four fifths were seen once; the top ten hold around 12%. Input material: PBMCs. The receptors shown here come from a woman aged 40 to 50 in good health. Some clones in this sample may be carry-over from other donors' samples.

The chain combines TRBV5-4 with TRBJ2-7; 10 bases line up with TRBD2. Germline V gene data show CDR1 as SGHNT and CDR2 as YYREEE (reference sequence). There are 15 residues in the CDR3. V dropped 4 bases and J dropped 0; count of bases not matched to a gene: 4. For the CDR3, the DNA is TGTGCCAGCAGCCCGTGGACTAGCGGCTCCTACGAGCAGTACTTC. Translation: CASSPWTSGSYEQYF. Filled out from reference TRBV5-4 and TRBJ2-7, the complete variable domain reads ETGVTQSPTHLIKTRGQQVTLRCSSQSGHNTVSWYQQALGQGPQFIFQYYREEENGRGNFPPRFSGLQFPNYSSELNVNALELDDSALYLCASSPWTSGSYEQYFGPGTRLTVT.

This clone has just a few counts. The gene calls are TRBV30 and TRBJ1-1; TRBD1 is a possible D gene (6 bases). V was trimmed by 4 bases and J by 0 bases, leaving 9 bases between them. CDR3 length: 13 residues. Germline V gene lookup returns CDR1 GTSNPN and CDR2 SVGIG (reference sequence). The CDR3 loop reads CAWTGQMNTEAFF. As DNA, the CDR3 is TGTGCCTGGACTGGACAGATGAACACTGAAGCTTTCTTT.

This chain links TRBV11-2 with TRBJ1-1; D remains unclear. Trimming removed 0 bases at V and 3 bases at J, with 5 bases between. The CDR3 has 13 residues. Per germline, CDR1 SGHAT and CDR2 FQNNGV. The CDR3 region has the DNA TGTGCCAGCAGCTTAGAAAGTCACACTGAAGCTTTCTTT. Protein product: CASSLESHTEAFF.

V and J are TRBV4-1 and TRBJ2-5; 16 bases map to TRBD2. Looked up from germline, CDR1 is MGHRA and CDR2 is YSYEKL. This CDR3 contains 17 residues. The V and J ends lost 2 bases and 4 bases, in that order; junction bases with no gene match: 4. The CDR3 spells CASSQLGLAGGGETQYF. The CDR3 bases are TGCGCCAGCAGCCAATTGGGACTAGCGGGAGGGGGAGAGACCCAGTACTTC.

The chain has TRBV6-5 and TRBJ2-1; 8 positions match TRBD2. CDR3 length equals 15 residues. J was trimmed by 9 bases and V by 2 bases; bases with no gene match: 9. Per the germline V gene, CDR1 is MNHEY and CDR2 is SVGAGI. The CDR3 bases are TGTGCCAGCAGTTACCTCCAGCGGGAGCAGTTTGAGCAGTTCTTC. Protein: CASSYLQREQFEQFF.

V usage is TRBV30 and J usage is TRBJ1-4; TRBD1 is a possible D gene (5 bases). This CDR3 comprises 14 residues. The ends were cut back, 1 base at V and 6 bases at J, with 12 bases in the middle. CDR1 is GTSNPN, CDR2 SVGIG, per germline (reference sequence). The CDR3 bases are TGTGCCTGGAGTGACGGGACGTCCGATGAAAAACTGTTTTTT. Translating it yields CAWSDGTSDEKLFF. Variable domain in full (rest from reference TRBV30 and TRBJ1-4): SQTIHQWPATLVQPVGSPLSLECTVEGTSNPNLYWYRQAAGRGLQLLFYSVGIGQISSEVPQNLSASRPQDRQFILSSKKLLLSDSGFYLCAWSDGTSDEKLFFGSGTQLSVL.

The rearrangement uses TRBV7-6 and TRBJ1-1; D gene unclear. CDR3 length equals 13 residues. V lost 1 base, J lost 1 base, and 4 bases lay in between. Germline lookup yields CDR1 SGHVS and CDR2 FNYEAQ. CDR3: CASSLDRNTEAFF. As DNA, the CDR3 is TGTGCCAGCAGCTTAGACCGGAACACTGAAGCTTTCTTT.

The CDR3 coding sequence is TGTGCCAGCAGCTTCATGACAGGCAACTATGGCTACACCTTC. Amino acid sequence: CASSFMTGNYGYTF. V usage is TRBV7-2 and J usage is TRBJ1-2, with D possibly being TRBD1 (6 bases). CDR1 and CDR2 from the germline V gene are SGHTA and FQGNSA. Trimming left V 3 bases short and J 2 bases short, with 10 bases between. The CDR3 runs 14 residues.

A single count supports this clone. The chain combines TRBV5-1 with TRBJ1-4, with D possibly matching TRBD1 (5 bases). Per germline, CDR1 SGHRS and CDR2 YFSETQ. CDR3 size: 16 residues. Trimming pared 0 bases from V and 8 bases from J, leaving 17 bases between. The chain's CDR3 is CASSLGGSHMGEKLFF. For the CDR3, the DNA is TGCGCCAGCAGCTTGGGGGGGTCTCACATGGGCGAAAAACTGTTTTTT.

This rearrangement joins TRBV29-1 to TRBJ2-1; tentatively, D is TRBD2 (5 bases). V lost 0 bases to trimming and J lost 9 bases, with 12 bases between them. Germline CDR1 reads SQVTM; CDR2 reads ANQGSEA. The CDR3 extends over 13 amino acids. The CDR3 region is CSVEELGFGEQFF. CDR3 coding DNA: TGCAGCGTTGAAGAACTAGGGTTCGGTGAGCAGTTCTTC.

The chain uses TRBV19 and TRBJ1-5; a possible D gene is TRBD1 (6 bases). The CDR3 loop spans 14 amino acids. From germline, CDR1 is LNHDA and CDR2 SQIVND (reference sequence). V gave up 9 bases and J gave up 6 bases, with 18 bases separating them. The CDR3 DNA reads TGTGCCAGCAACCCCCAGGGGTTTGGTCAGCCCCAGCATTTT. Its protein is CASNPQGFGQPQHF.

This chain links TRBV5-1 with TRBJ2-7; either TRBD1 or TRBD2 may supply D (5 bases each). The CDR3 runs 15 residues. Germline V gene data show CDR1 as SGHRS and CDR2 as YFSETQ. Trimming removed 4 bases at V and 3 bases at J, with 17 bases between. CDR3 residues: CASSPRGELNYEQYF. CDR3 in DNA: TGCGCCAGCAGCCCACGGGGCGAATTGAACTACGAGCAGTACTTC.

This clone was detected once. This chain links TRBV10-3 with TRBJ1-2; 8 nucleotides line up with TRBD1. Germline CDR1 ENHRY, CDR2 SYGVKD. This CDR3 spans 12 amino acids. The trim removed 3 bases at V and 8 bases at J, leaving 2 bases unmatched. The CDR3 DNA sequence: TGTGCCATCAGTGACGACAGGGGCGGCTACACCTTC. Its translation is CAISDDRGGYTF.

This clone was seen more than once but under ten times. V is TRBV25-1 and J is TRBJ2-1, with 9 nucleotides matching TRBD2. V was clipped by 5 bases and J by 0 bases; unmatched bases: 8. The CDR3 runs to 17 residues. Germline V lookup: CDR1 MGHDK, CDR2 SYGVNS. In DNA, the CDR3 is TGTGCCAGCAGTTTCTCTAGCGGGGAGGGCTCCTACAATGAGCAGTTCTTC. It encodes CASSFSSGEGSYNEQFF.

The chain has TRBV5-6 and TRBJ1-2; TRBD1 might be the D (6 bases). The germline gives CDR1 SGHDT, CDR2 YYEEEE. Trimming removed 1 base at V and 4 bases at J, with 8 bases between. The CDR3 is 13 amino acids. The CDR3 is CASSLRGAYGYTF. CDR3 coding DNA: TGTGCCAGCAGCTTGCGGGGGGCCTATGGCTACACCTTC.

V and J are TRBV18 and TRBJ1-3, with a tentative D call TRBD1 (5 bases). Trimming shortened V by 1 base and J by 1 base, and 11 bases separated the two germline ends. The CDR3 is made up of 16 amino acids. Germline-derived CDR1 and CDR2 are KGHSH and LQKENI. The CDR3: CASSPQPGRSGNTIYF. As DNA, the CDR3 is TGTGCCAGCTCACCACAGCCAGGGAGATCTGGAAACACCATATATTTT.

J is TRBJ2-6 and V is TRBV27, with 11 bases lining up with TRBD1. Germline V gene sequence: CDR1 MNHEY, CDR2 SMNVEV (reference sequence). The V gene end was trimmed by 3 bases and the J gene end by 1 base; junction bases not matched to a gene: 5. The CDR3 totals 18 residues. The CDR3 region is CASSFKGTGGSGANVLTF. For the CDR3, the DNA is TGTGCCAGCAGTTTTAAGGGGACAGGGGGTTCTGGGGCCAACGTCCTGACTTTC.

V usage is TRBV5-1 and J usage is TRBJ2-7, with a possible D match to TRBD2 (6 bases). The CDR3 is 15 amino acids. CDR1 and CDR2 (germline): SGHRS, YFSETQ. V was pared by 0 bases and J by 1 base, with 11 bases between. Here the CDR3 reads CASSLGGVGSYEQYF. The CDR3, as DNA: TGCGCCAGCAGCTTGGGCGGGGTCGGATCCTACGAGCAGTACTTC.

J is TRBJ1-5 and V is TRBV4-1; 7 bases line up with TRBD1. CDR1 MGHRA and CDR2 YSYEKL come from the germline V gene. The junction had 8 bases not matched to a gene; V was cut back by 0 bases and J by 3 bases. The CDR3 is made up of 17 amino acids. CDR3 protein: CASSQEQGWGSNQPQHF. The DNA of the CDR3 is TGCGCCAGCAGCCAAGAACAGGGGTGGGGGTCCAATCAGCCCCAGCATTTT.

This clone was observed a few times. The CDR3 reads CAWKLNSYEQYF. The CDR3 nucleotides are TGTGCCTGGAAACTCAACTCCTACGAGCAGTACTTC. This chain uses TRBV30 with TRBJ2-7; D unresolved. Trimming cost V 4 bases and J 0 bases, with 7 bases left between them. Germline V gene data show CDR1 as GTSNPN and CDR2 as SVGIG (reference sequence). The CDR3 length is 12 residues.

The rearrangement uses TRBV9 and TRBJ2-1, with 7 bases lining up with TRBD1. Looked up from germline, CDR1 is SGDLS and CDR2 is YYNGEE. Germline trimming cut 1 base from V and 4 bases from J; bases unmatched to any gene: 5. The CDR3 contains 15 residues. The CDR3 sequence: CASSVKGAPYNEQFF. The CDR3 coding sequence is TGTGCCAGCAGCGTAAAGGGGGCGCCTTACAATGAGCAGTTCTTC.

The chain joins TRBV28 to TRBJ2-7; the match to TRBD2 covers 11 bases. This CDR3 region has 17 residues. V lost 4 bases and J lost 6; bases outside the gene matches: 14. CDR1 is MDHEN, CDR2 SYDVKM, per germline. The DNA for the CDR3 is TGTGCCAGCAGTTGGCCGAAGACTAGCGGGATATCTAGCGAGCAGTACTTC. This encodes CASSWPKTSGISSEQYF.

The V gene is TRBV2, the J gene TRBJ2-1; TRBD2 matches at 8 bases. V lost 7 bases to trimming and J lost 4 bases; unmatched junction nucleotides: 3. The CDR3 totals 13 residues. CDR1 and CDR2 from the germline V gene are SNHLY and FYNNEI. The CDR3 protein is CASKAGVYNEQFF. CDR3 bases: TGTGCCAGCAAAGCGGGAGTTTACAATGAGCAGTTCTTC.

The chain carries TRBV30 and TRBJ2-3; D is undetermined. Between the trimmed V and J ends, which lost 2 bases and 4 bases, there was a span of 7 bases. The CDR3 length is 12 residues. Germline-derived CDR1 and CDR2 are GTSNPN and SVGIG (reference sequence). Written as DNA, the CDR3 is TGTGCCTGGAGTCCCCCTTCAGATACGCAGTATTTT. Encoded protein: CAWSPPSDTQYF.

The CDR3 coding sequence is TGTGCCAGCAGCCATTCAGCGGGAGAAACTAATGAAAAACTGTTTTTT. This sequence encodes CASSHSAGETNEKLFF. V gene TRBV7-2 combines with J gene TRBJ1-4; D is unclear. Trimming shortened V by 5 bases and J by 1 base, and 14 bases separated the two germline ends. Germline CDR1 SGHTA, CDR2 FQGNSA. The CDR3 has 16 residues.

The CDR3 loop is CASSQDLPDTQYF. For the CDR3, the DNA is TGCGCCAGCAGCCAAGATCTCCCAGATACGCAGTATTTT. The V call is TRBV4-3, the J call TRBJ2-3; D is unclear. V lost 0 bases, J lost 4 bases, and 5 bases lay in between. The CDR3 loop spans 13 amino acids. The V gene's germline CDR1 is LGHNA and CDR2 YSLEER.

V usage is TRBV9 and J usage is TRBJ2-2; D is undetermined. Trimming cost V 0 bases and J 7 bases, with 10 bases left between them. The CDR3 contains 14 residues. Germline CDR1 reads SGDLS; CDR2 reads YYNGEE. The CDR3 DNA follows: TGTGCCAGCAGCGTAGATAAGTACGGCGGGGAGCTGTTTTTT. This encodes CASSVDKYGGELFF. Variable domain in full (rest from reference TRBV9 and TRBJ2-2): DSGVTQTPKHLITATGQRVTLRCSPRSGDLSVYWYQQSLDQGLQFLIQYYNGEERAKGNILERFSAQQFPDLHSELNLSSLELGDSALYFCASSVDKYGGELFFGEGSRLTVL.